Each of the 28 T cell receptor beta chains below was sequenced from the same sample in a study of blood T cell repertoires in COVID-19. Generated by immunoSEQ multiplex PCR, the TCRdb table keeps only in-frame clones and is missing some. The sample lists 200,000 to 250,000 clones; about 80% were seen once. The source material was peripheral blood. These receptors were obtained from a man aged 25 to 40 who had recovered from COVID-19.

As regards this clone: Other DNA sequences in the same sample also yield this CDR3. This chain uses TRBV10-3 with TRBJ1-1; 7 bases agree with TRBD1. This CDR3 has 14 amino acids. Germline V gene sequence: CDR1 ENHRY, CDR2 SYGVKD. The junction had 1 base not matched to a gene; V was cut back by 0 bases and J by 3 bases. The CDR3 here is CAISESTGHTEAFF. In nucleotides, the CDR3 is TGTGCCATCAGTGAGTCGACAGGGCACACTGAAGCTTTCTTT.

This clone was seen a single time. The genes are TRBV14 and TRBJ2-7; D perhaps matches TRBD1 (6 bases). CDR3 length: 13 amino acids. From germline, CDR1 is SGHDN and CDR2 FVKESK. V was shortened by 8 bases and J by 5 bases, with 16 bases between the two germline ends. The CDR3 coding sequence is TGTGCCAGCTCGGTGGGGGCGACCCACGAGCAGTACTTC. Translating it yields CASSVGATHEQYF. Full variable domain (remainder filled in from reference TRBV14 and TRBJ2-7): EAGVTQFPSHSVIEKGQTVTLRCDPISGHDNLYWYRRVMGKEIKFLLHFVKESKQDESGMPNNRFLAERTGGTYSTLKVQPAELEDSGVYFCASSVGATHEQYFGPGTRLTVT.

In its sample, this clone was seen once. The chain links TRBV19 to TRBJ1-2; no definite D call. CDR3 size: 13 residues. Germline V gene data show CDR1 as LNHDA and CDR2 as SQIVND (reference sequence). V lost 1 base to trimming and J lost 8 bases, with 11 bases between them. The CDR3: CASSIGGRGGYTF. DNA for the CDR3: TGTGCCAGTAGTATAGGCGGGCGGGGAGGCTACACCTTC.

The genes are TRBV9 and TRBJ2-2; unclear D gene. CDR1 is SGDLS and CDR2 is YYNGEE in the germline V gene. The V gene lost 0 bases and the J gene lost 0 bases, with 9 bases spanning the gap. The CDR3 runs to 16 residues. DNA for the CDR3: TGTGCCAGCAGCGTAGGGGTTAGCCCGAACACCGGGGAGCTGTTTTTT. It codes for CASSVGVSPNTGELFF.

The chain links TRBV4-2 to TRBJ1-1; possible D gene TRBD1, 6 bases. Germline lookup yields CDR1 LGHNA and CDR2 YNFKEQ. The V gene lost 0 bases and the J gene lost 6 bases, with 14 bases spanning the gap. This CDR3 spans 15 amino acids. The CDR3 DNA follows: TGTGCCAGCAGCCAAGATTCAGGGGCATTGGCTGAAGCTTTCTTT. It is translated as CASSQDSGALAEAFF.

J is TRBJ2-5 and V is TRBV3-1 (or the pseudogene TRBV3-2); TRBD2 matches 7 bases. The length of the CDR3 is 13 residues. Germline loops: CDR1 LGHDT, CDR2 YNNKEL (reference sequence). V shed 4 bases, J shed 3 bases, and the junction held 2 bases outside the gene matches. In DNA, the CDR3 is TGTGCCAGCAGCCGGGGGGGGGAAGAGACCCAGTACTTC. Encoded protein: CASSRGGEETQYF.

In the case of this clone: A junction end diverges from the germline sequence, so it may reflect a read error. This rearrangement joins TRBV5-8 to TRBJ1-2; weak D call: TRBD1 (6 bases). The CDR3 has 11 residues. CDR1 is SGHTS, CDR2 YDEGEE, per germline. The CDR3 is CASRTGGPAFF. The CDR3 coding sequence is TGTGCCAGCAGAACGGGGGGCCCGGCTTTTTTC.

This rearrangement joins TRBV21-1 to TRBJ1-3; TRBD1, the D gene given by the table, was not confirmed from the DNA. TRBV21-1 is termed a pseudogene. CDR3 length: 16 residues. The CDR3 DNA is TGTGCCAGCAGCACCCAGAGGACAGGGGACGGAAACACCATATATTTT. Amino acid sequence: CASSTQRTGDGNTIYF.

The chain links TRBV5-4 to TRBJ1-1; possible D gene TRBD1, 5 bases. Germline CDR1 and CDR2: SGHNT and YYREEE (reference sequence). The CDR3 has 17 amino acids. The germline V and J ends were trimmed by 1 base and 0 bases, with 16 bases remaining between them. The CDR3 nucleotides read TGTGCCAGCAGCTTGTTTGGGTGGGGCGGGATGAACACTGAAGCTTTCTTT. This gives the protein CASSLFGWGGMNTEAFF.

In DNA, the CDR3 is TGTGCCAGTAGCCGGGAGGGTTTGGATGGCCAAGAGACCCAGTACTTC. The encoded protein is CASSREGLDGQETQYF. The rearrangement joins TRBV19 to TRBJ2-5; 8 nucleotides match TRBD2. The CDR3 runs 16 residues. V lost 6 bases to trimming and J lost 1 base; unmatched junction nucleotides: 10. Germline lookup yields CDR1 LNHDA and CDR2 SQIVND (reference sequence).

This clone showed up just a few times. V and J are TRBV5-8 and TRBJ2-3; no clear D gene. The length of the CDR3 is 12 residues. Trimming shortened V by 4 bases and J by 4 bases, and 7 bases separated the two germline ends. Germline V CDR1 and CDR2: SGHTS, YDEGEE. CDR3 bases: TGTGCCAGCAGCCCAACGGCAGATACGCAGTATTTT. Amino acid sequence: CASSPTADTQYF. Together with reference TRBV5-8 and TRBJ2-3, the CDR3 gives the full variable domain: EAGVTQSPTHLIKTRGQQATLRCSPISGHTSVYWYQQALGLGLQFLLWYDEGEERNRGNFPPRFSGRQFPNYSSELNVNALELEDSALYLCASSPTADTQYFGPGTRLTVL.

The chain couples TRBV10-3 to TRBJ1-2, with 8 bases aligning to TRBD1. Germline V gene lookup returns CDR1 ENHRY and CDR2 SYGVKD. There are 14 residues in the CDR3. With V trimmed by 3 bases and J by 4 bases, 4 bases remained unmatched. CDR3 residues: CAISEGTGSYGYTF. DNA for the CDR3: TGTGCCATCAGTGAAGGGACAGGAAGCTATGGCTACACCTTC.

The gene calls are TRBV7-9 and TRBJ2-5; 9 bases agree with TRBD1. The J call may be mistaken, given a closer DNA end match to TRBJ2-7. The CDR3 runs to 15 residues. Germline V gene sequence: CDR1 SEHNR, CDR2 FQNEAQ (reference sequence). CDR3 protein: CASSPQGASSYEQYF. The CDR3 region has the DNA TGTGCCAGCAGCCCACAGGGGGCGAGTTCCTACGAGCAGTACTTC.

The genes are TRBV5-8 and TRBJ1-2; TRBD1 aligns across 9 bases. Trimming cost V 4 bases and J 3 bases; bases outside gene matches: 10. CDR3 length: 16 amino acids. CDR1 and CDR2 from the germline V gene are SGHTS and YDEGEE. This CDR3 is CASSKPETGGYYGYTF. The DNA for the CDR3 is TGTGCCAGCAGCAAGCCGGAGACAGGGGGATACTATGGCTACACCTTC.

This sequence joins TRBV20-1 and TRBJ2-7; D remains ambiguous. Germline-derived CDR1 and CDR2 are DFQATT and SNEGSKA (reference sequence). The V end lost 2 bases, the J end lost 3 bases, and 5 bases lay between the germline ends. This CDR3 comprises 11 residues. As DNA, the CDR3 is TGCAGTGCTAGACACAGCTACGAGCAGTACTTC. This sequence encodes CSARHSYEQYF.

The chain joins TRBV3-1 (or the pseudogene TRBV3-2) to TRBJ1-3; tentatively, D is TRBD1 (6 bases). The CDR3 has 15 amino acids. Germline loops: CDR1 LGHDT, CDR2 YNNKEL (reference sequence). V dropped 0 bases and J dropped 6 bases, with 12 bases sitting between them. The CDR3 bases are TGTGCCAGCAGCCAAGAAAGGGACATCCTAAACACCATATATTTT. This encodes CASSQERDILNTIYF.

In this sample, this clone turned up a few times. The V call is TRBV6-5, the J call TRBJ1-3, with D possibly TRBD1 on 6 matching bases. Germline V lookup: CDR1 MNHEY, CDR2 SVGAGI. The CDR3 spans 11 residues. Trimming pared 8 bases from V and 7 bases from J, leaving 9 bases between. For the CDR3, the DNA is TGTGCCAGCGGCCAGGGGAACACCATATATTTT. Encoded protein: CASGQGNTIYF.

V usage is TRBV3-1 (or the pseudogene TRBV3-2) and J usage is TRBJ2-7; D perhaps matches TRBD2 (5 bases). Looked up from germline, CDR1 is LGHDT and CDR2 is YNNKEL (reference sequence). This CDR3 is built from 14 residues. The V end was cut by 4 bases, the J end by 2 bases, with 12 bases between. In DNA form, the CDR3 reads TGTGCCAGCAGCCTTGGGAGCCACGCCTACGAGCAGTACTTC. Protein sequence: CASSLGSHAYEQYF.

The chain carries TRBV28 and TRBJ1-2; D not resolved. The CDR3 is 15 amino acids. V gave up 3 bases and J gave up 5 bases, with 16 bases separating them. Per the germline V gene, CDR1 is MDHEN and CDR2 is SYDVKM. The CDR3 coding sequence is TGTGCCAGCAGTTTCTCCGCCAGGCGAAGGTATGGCTACACCTTC. Its translation: CASSFSARRRYGYTF.

The CDR3 here is CASSSEGRGVEAFF. Written as DNA, the CDR3 is TGCGCCAGCAGCTCGGAGGGGAGGGGGGTCGAAGCTTTCTTT. This chain connects TRBV5-1 to TRBJ1-1; weak D call: TRBD1 (6 bases). CDR1 is SGHRS and CDR2 is YFSETQ in the germline V gene. The length of the CDR3 is 14 residues. The germline V and J ends were trimmed by 3 bases and 8 bases, with 17 bases remaining between them.

The chain is built from TRBV5-1 and TRBJ1-4, with D maybe TRBD1 (5 bases). V was trimmed by 1 base and J by 8 bases, leaving 12 bases between them. The length of the CDR3 is 14 residues. CDR1 is SGHRS, CDR2 YFSETQ, per germline. The CDR3 bases are TGCGCCAGCAGCTTGCTGTCGGGGGACGAAAAACTGTTTTTT. As protein: CASSLLSGDEKLFF.

This clone has just a few counts. The CDR3, as DNA: TGCGCCAGCAGCCCGCGACAGGGGGAGAGGGCTGAAGCTTTCTTT. Amino acids: CASSPRQGERAEAFF. The chain uses TRBV4-1 and TRBJ1-1; 9 bases agree with TRBD1. V shed 4 bases and J 6 bases; nucleotides not matched to a gene: 9. Germline V lookup: CDR1 MGHRA, CDR2 YSYEKL. The CDR3 consists of 15 residues.

The chain combines TRBV19 with TRBJ1-6, with D maybe TRBD1 (5 bases). V lost 7 bases, J lost 5 bases, and 15 bases lay in between. The length of the CDR3 is 15 residues. Germline V gives CDR1 LNHDA, CDR2 SQIVND (reference sequence). CDR3: CASKLRGNDNSPLHF. CDR3 in DNA: TGTGCCAGTAAATTAAGGGGTAACGATAATTCACCCCTCCACTTT.

J is TRBJ1-3 and V is TRBV5-5; D possibly corresponds to TRBD1 (5 bases). In germline, CDR1 is SGHKS, CDR2 YYEKEE (reference sequence). The CDR3 has 15 amino acids. V was cut by 4 bases and J by 0 bases, with 11 bases left in between. Here the CDR3 DNA reads TGTGCCAGCAGCCAAAGCAGGGTCTCTGGAAACACCATATATTTT. It codes for CASSQSRVSGNTIYF.

The chain recombines TRBV19 with TRBJ1-6; D remains unclear. Trimming took 0 bases from V and 5 from J, leaving 14 bases between them. The germline V gene has CDR1 LNHDA and CDR2 SQIVND (reference sequence). The CDR3 runs to 17 residues. In DNA, the CDR3 is TGTGCCAGTAGTATAGAAGCAGGCAGGAACCATAATTCACCCCTCCACTTT. Translating it yields CASSIEAGRNHNSPLHF.

Concerning this clone itself: Other DNA sequences in the same sample also yield this CDR3. V gene TRBV18 combines with J gene TRBJ1-2; no reliable D call. CDR1 is KGHSH and CDR2 is LQKENI in the germline V gene. The V end was cut by 0 bases, the J end by 2 bases, with 7 bases between. The CDR3 runs 14 residues. This CDR3 reads CASSPPSGNYGYTF. The CDR3, as DNA: TGTGCCAGCTCACCACCATCAGGAAACTATGGCTACACCTTC.

The rearrangement links TRBV11-3 to TRBJ2-7, with D possibly TRBD2 on 5 matching bases. The ends were cut back, 5 bases at V and 0 bases at J, with 11 bases in the middle. Germline-derived CDR1 and CDR2 are SGHNT and YENEEA. This CDR3 has 14 amino acids. CDR3 region: CASSRTGTSYEQYF. CDR3 nucleotides: TGTGCCAGCAGCCGAACGGGAACCTCCTACGAGCAGTACTTC.

The rearrangement links TRBV11-2 to TRBJ1-1, with a weak D call TRBD1 (5 bases). Trimming removed 2 bases from V and 1 base from J, with 14 bases in between. The CDR3 covers 16 residues. Germline CDR1 SGHAT, CDR2 FQNNGV. CDR3 sequence: CASSLSPGLGNTEAFF. CDR3 bases: TGTGCCAGCAGCTTAAGTCCAGGGTTGGGGAACACTGAAGCTTTCTTT.